The source of this TCR beta chain is a study of tissue T cells after allogeneic stem cell transplantation. Study summary: Tissue samples with histologically apparent lymphocytes on H&E review were prioritized for sequencing.

The table came from immunoSEQ multiplex PCR; TCRdb's copy has only in-frame clones and leaves some out. The sample gives fewer than 9,500 clones, 78% of which show up once; approximately 14% is in the top ten. The V end was cut by 3 bases, the J end by 4 bases, with 9 bases between. The CDR3 length is 14 residues. Germline assignment: CDR1 LGHDT and CDR2 YNNKEL (reference sequence). Findings and caveats of the study: Sampling depth was limited, and the cohort was small and clinically varied.

As concerns this clone: As yet, its antigen is unknown.

This TCR was recovered from a male patient over 55 with steroid-refractory graft-versus-host disease after an allogeneic stem cell transplant. T cells may partly derive from the graft donor. J is TRBJ1-4 and V is TRBV3-1 (or the pseudogene TRBV3-2); weak D call: TRBD1 (5 bases). The starting material was skin, obtained at autopsy. CDR3 region: CASSQATVNEKLFF. The CDR3 DNA reads as TGTGCCAGCAGCCAGGCGACAGTTAATGAAAAACTGTTTTTT.